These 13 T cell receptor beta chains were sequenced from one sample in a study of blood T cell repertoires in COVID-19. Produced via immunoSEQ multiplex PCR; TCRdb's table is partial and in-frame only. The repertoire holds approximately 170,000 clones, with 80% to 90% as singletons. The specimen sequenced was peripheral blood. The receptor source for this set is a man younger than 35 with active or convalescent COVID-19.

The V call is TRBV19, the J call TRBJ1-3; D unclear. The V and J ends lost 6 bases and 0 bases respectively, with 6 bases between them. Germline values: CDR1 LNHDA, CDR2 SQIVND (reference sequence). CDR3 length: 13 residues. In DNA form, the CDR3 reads TGTGCCAGTAGCACAGCCTCTGGAAACACCATATATTTT. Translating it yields CASSTASGNTIYF.

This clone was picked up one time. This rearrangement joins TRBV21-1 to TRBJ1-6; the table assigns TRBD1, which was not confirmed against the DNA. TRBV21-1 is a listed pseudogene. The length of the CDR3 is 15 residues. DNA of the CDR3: TGTGCCAGCAGCAATCTGCGGACAGAATGGGGCCCCCTCCACTTT. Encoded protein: CASSNLRTEWGPLHF.

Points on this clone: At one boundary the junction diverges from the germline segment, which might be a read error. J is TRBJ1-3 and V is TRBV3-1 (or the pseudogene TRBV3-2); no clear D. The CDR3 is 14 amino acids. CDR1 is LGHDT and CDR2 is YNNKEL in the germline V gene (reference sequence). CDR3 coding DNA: TGTGCCAGCCGCCATTCCGCTATAGGAAACACCATATATTTT. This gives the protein CASRHSAIGNTIYF.

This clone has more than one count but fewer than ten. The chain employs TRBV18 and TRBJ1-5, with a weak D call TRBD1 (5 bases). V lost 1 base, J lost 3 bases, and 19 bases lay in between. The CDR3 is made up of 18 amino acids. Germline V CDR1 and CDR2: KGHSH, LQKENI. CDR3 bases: TGTGCCAGCTCACCACAGGTCCAGGGCATAACTAACAATCAGCCCCAGCATTTT. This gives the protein CASSPQVQGITNNQPQHF.

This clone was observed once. Written as DNA, the CDR3 is TGTGCCAGTAAAGTGGGACTGGGCTATGGCTACACCTTC. Translation: CASKVGLGYGYTF. The chain has TRBV19 and TRBJ1-2, with D tentatively TRBD1 (5 bases). CDR1 and CDR2 from the germline V gene are LNHDA and SQIVND (reference sequence). CDR3 length: 13 residues. Trimming took 7 bases from V and 4 from J, leaving 13 bases between them.

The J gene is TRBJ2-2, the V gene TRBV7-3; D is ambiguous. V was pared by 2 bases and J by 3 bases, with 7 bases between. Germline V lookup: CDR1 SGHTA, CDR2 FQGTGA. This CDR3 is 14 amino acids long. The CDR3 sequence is CASSLHRDTGELFF. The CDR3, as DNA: TGTGCCAGCAGCTTACACAGAGACACCGGGGAGCTGTTTTTT.

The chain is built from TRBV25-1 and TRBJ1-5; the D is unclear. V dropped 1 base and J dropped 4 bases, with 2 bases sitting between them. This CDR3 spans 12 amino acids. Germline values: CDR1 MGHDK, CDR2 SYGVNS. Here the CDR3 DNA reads TGTGCCAGCAGTGAATCTAATCAGCCCCAGCATTTT. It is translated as CASSESNQPQHF.

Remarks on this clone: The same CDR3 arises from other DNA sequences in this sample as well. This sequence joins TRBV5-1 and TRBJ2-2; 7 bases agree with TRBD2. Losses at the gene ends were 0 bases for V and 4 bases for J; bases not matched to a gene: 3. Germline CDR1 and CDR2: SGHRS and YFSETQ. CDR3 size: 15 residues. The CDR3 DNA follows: TGCGCCAGCAGCTTGGGGACTAGTGGCACCGGGGAGCTGTTTTTT. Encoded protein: CASSLGTSGTGELFF.

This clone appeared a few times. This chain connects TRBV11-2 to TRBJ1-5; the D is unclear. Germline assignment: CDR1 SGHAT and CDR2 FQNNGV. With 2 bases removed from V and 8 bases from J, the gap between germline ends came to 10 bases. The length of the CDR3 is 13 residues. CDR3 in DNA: TGTGCCAGCAGCTTAACACAACGGGAGCCCCAGCATTTT. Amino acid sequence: CASSLTQREPQHF.

The CDR3, as DNA: TGTGCCAGCACCCTCCCGCCGGGACAGGGTTCCAATGAGCAGTTCTTC. This encodes CASTLPPGQGSNEQFF. The chain carries TRBV2 and TRBJ2-1; 9 nucleotides align to TRBD1. CDR1 is SNHLY, CDR2 FYNNEI, per germline. This CDR3 region has 16 residues. Trimming at V came to 7 bases and at J to 6 bases, leaving 13 bases not matched to a gene.

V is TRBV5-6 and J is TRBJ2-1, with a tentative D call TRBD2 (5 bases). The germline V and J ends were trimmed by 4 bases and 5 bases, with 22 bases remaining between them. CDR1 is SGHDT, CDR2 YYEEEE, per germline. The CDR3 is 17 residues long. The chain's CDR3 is CASSRLVAIAIHNEQFF. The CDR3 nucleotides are TGTGCCAGCAGCCGGTTAGTAGCGATTGCGATTCACAATGAGCAGTTCTTC.

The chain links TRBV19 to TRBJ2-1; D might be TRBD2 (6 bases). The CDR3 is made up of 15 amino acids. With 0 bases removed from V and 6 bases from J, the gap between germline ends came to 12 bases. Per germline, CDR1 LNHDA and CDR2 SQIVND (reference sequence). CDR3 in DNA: TGTGCCAGTAGTATAGACGGGGGTCGGGGCAATGAGCAGTTCTTC. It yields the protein CASSIDGGRGNEQFF.

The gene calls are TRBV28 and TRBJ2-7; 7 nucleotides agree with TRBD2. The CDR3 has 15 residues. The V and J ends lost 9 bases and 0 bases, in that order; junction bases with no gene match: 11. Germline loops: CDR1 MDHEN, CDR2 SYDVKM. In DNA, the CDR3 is TGTGCCAGTCATTCTAGCGGAGGGAGCTCCTACGAGCAGTACTTC. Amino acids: CASHSSGGSSYEQYF.